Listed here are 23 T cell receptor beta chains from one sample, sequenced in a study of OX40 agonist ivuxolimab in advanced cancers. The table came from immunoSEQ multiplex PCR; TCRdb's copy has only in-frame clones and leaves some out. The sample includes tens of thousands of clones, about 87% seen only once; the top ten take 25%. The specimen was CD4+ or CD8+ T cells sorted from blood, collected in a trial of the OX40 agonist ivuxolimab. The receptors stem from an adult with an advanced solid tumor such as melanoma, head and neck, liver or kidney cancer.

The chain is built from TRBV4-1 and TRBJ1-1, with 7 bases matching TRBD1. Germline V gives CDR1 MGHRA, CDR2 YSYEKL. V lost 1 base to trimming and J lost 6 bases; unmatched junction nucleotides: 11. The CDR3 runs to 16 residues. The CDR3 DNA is TGCGCCAGCAGCCAAGTACCAAGACAGGGAGCCTCTGAAGCTTTCTTT. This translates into CASSQVPRQGASEAFF.

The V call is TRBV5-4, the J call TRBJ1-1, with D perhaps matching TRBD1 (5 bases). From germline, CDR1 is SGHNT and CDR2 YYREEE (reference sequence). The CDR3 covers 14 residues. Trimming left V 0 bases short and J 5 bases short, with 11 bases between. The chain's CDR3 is CASSLERRGTEAFF. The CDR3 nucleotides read TGTGCCAGCAGCTTGGAGAGGAGGGGAACTGAAGCTTTCTTT.

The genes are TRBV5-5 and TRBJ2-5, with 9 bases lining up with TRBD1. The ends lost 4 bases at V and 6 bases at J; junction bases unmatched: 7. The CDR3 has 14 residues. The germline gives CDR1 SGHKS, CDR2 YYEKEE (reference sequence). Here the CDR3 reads CASSTTGGEKTQYF. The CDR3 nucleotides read TGTGCCAGCAGCACGACAGGGGGTGAAAAGACCCAGTACTTC.

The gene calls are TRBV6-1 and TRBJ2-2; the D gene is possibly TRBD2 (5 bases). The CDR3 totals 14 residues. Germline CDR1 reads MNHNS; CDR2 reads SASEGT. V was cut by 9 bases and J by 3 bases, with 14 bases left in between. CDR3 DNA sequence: TGTGCCAGTTCGCCCGAGAGGGACACCGGGGAGCTGTTTTTT. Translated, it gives CASSPERDTGELFF.

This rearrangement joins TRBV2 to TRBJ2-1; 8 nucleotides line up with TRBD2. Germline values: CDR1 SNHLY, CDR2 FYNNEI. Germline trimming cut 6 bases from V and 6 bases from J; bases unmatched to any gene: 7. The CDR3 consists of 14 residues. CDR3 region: CASRRAGAANEQFF. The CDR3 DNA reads TGTGCCAGCAGAAGAGCGGGAGCGGCCAATGAGCAGTTCTTC.

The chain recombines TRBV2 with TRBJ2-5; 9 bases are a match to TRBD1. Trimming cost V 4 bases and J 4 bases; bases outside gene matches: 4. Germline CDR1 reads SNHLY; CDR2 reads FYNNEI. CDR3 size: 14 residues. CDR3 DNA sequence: TGTGCCAGCAGTGGTTCGACAGGGGGAGAGACCCAGTACTTC. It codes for CASSGSTGGETQYF.

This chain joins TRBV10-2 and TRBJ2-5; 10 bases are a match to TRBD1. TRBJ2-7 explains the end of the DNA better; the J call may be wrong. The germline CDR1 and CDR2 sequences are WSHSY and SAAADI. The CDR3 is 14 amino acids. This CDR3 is CASSAGQGAYEQYF. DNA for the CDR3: TGCGCCAGCAGTGCTGGACAGGGGGCCTACGAGCAGTACTTC.

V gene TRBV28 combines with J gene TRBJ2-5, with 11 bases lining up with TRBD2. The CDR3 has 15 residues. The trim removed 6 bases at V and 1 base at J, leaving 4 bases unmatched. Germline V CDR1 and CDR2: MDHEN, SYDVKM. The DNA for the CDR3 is TGTGCCAGCAGATTAGCGGGAGGGCCCCAAGAGACCCAGTACTTC. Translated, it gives CASRLAGGPQETQYF.

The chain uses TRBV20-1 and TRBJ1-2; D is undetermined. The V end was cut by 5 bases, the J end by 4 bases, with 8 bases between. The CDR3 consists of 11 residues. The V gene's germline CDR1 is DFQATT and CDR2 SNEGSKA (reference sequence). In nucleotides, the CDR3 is TGCAGTGCTCAAGGCGCCTATGGCTACACCTTC. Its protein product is CSAQGAYGYTF.

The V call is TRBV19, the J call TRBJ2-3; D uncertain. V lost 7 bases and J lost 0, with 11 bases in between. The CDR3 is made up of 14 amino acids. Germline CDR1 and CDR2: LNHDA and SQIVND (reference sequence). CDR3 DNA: TGTGCCAGTAAGGCGTCTCCTAGCACAGATACGCAGTATTTT. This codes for CASKASPSTDTQYF.

This CDR3 is CASSLTRSTDTQYF. The CDR3 nucleotides read TGTGCCAGCAGCTTGACTAGGAGCACAGATACGCAGTATTTT. V is TRBV7-2 and J is TRBJ2-3; D perhaps matches TRBD2 (6 bases). Germline loops: CDR1 SGHTA, CDR2 FQGNSA. This CDR3 spans 14 amino acids. V was clipped by 3 bases and J by 0 bases, with 7 bases between them.

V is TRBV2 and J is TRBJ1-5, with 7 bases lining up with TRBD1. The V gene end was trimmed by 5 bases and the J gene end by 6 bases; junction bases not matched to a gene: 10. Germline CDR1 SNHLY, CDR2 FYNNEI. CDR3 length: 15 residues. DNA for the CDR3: TGTGCCAGCAGTCCCTCCGGGACAGATTTTCAGCCCCAGCATTTT. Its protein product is CASSPSGTDFQPQHF.

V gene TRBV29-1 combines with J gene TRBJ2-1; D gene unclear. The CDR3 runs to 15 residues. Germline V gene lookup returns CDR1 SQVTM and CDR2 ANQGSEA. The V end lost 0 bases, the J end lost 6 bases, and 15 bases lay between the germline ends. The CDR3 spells CSVEDHQDPVNEQFF. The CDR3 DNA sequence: TGCAGCGTTGAAGATCACCAGGATCCGGTCAATGAGCAGTTCTTC.

The CDR3 protein is CSAGQLDQPQHF. The CDR3 DNA reads as TGCAGCGCAGGACAGTTGGATCAGCCCCAGCATTTT. V is TRBV29-1 and J is TRBJ1-5; tentative D call: TRBD1 (6 bases). CDR3 length equals 12 residues. CDR1 and CDR2 from the germline V gene are SQVTM and ANQGSEA. Between the trimmed V and J ends, which lost 7 bases and 5 bases, there was a span of 12 bases. The full variable domain, with the rest looked up from reference TRBV29-1 and TRBJ1-5, is SAVISQKPSRDICQRGTSLTIQCQVDSQVTMMFWYRQQPGQSLTLIATANQGSEATYESGFVIDKFPISRPNLTFSTLTVSNMSPEDSSIYLCSAGQLDQPQHFGDGTRLSIL.

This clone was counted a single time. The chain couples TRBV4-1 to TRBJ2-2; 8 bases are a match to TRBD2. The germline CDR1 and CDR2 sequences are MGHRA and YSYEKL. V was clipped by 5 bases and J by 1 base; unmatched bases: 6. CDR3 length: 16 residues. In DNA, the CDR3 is TGCGCCAGCAGCTTAGGACTAGCCCTGAACACCGGGGAGCTGTTTTTT. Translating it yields CASSLGLALNTGELFF.

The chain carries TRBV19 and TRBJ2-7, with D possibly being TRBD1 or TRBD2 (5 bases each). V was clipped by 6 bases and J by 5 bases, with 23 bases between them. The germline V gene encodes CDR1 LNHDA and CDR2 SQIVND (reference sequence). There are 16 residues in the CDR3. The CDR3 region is CASSGTVGRRRNEQYF. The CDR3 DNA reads TGTGCCAGTAGCGGGACGGTAGGACGCCGCCGGAACGAGCAGTACTTC. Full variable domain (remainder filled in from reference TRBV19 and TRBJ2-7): DGGITQSPKYLFRKEGQNVTLSCEQNLNHDAMYWYRQDPGQGLRLIYYSQIVNDFQKGDIAEGYSVSREKKESFPLTVTSAQKNPTAFYLCASSGTVGRRRNEQYFGPGTRLTVT.

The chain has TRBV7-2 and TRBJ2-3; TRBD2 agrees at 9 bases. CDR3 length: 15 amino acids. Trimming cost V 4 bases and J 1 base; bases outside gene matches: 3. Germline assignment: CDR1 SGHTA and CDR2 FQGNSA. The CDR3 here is CASSSRTSGTDTQYF. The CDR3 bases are TGTGCCAGCAGCTCTCGGACTAGCGGCACAGATACGCAGTATTTT.

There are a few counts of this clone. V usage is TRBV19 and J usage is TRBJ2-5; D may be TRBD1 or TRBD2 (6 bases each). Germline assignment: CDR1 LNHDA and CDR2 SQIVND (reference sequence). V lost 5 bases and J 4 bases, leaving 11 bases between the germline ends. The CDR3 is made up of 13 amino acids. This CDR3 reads CASSPRGGETQYF. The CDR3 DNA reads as TGTGCCAGTAGTCCCAGGGGAGGAGAGACCCAGTACTTC.

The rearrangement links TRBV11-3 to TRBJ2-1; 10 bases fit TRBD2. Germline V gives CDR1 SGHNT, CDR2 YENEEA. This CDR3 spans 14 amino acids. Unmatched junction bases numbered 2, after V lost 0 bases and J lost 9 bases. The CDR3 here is CASSLEVAGGEQFF. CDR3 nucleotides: TGTGCCAGCAGCTTAGAGGTAGCGGGGGGTGAGCAGTTCTTC.

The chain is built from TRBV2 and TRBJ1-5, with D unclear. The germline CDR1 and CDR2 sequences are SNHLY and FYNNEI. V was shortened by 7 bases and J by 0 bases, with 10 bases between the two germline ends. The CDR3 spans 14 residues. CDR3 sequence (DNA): TGTGCCAGCACCGGAGGAGATAGCAATCAGCCCCAGCATTTT. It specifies CASTGGDSNQPQHF.

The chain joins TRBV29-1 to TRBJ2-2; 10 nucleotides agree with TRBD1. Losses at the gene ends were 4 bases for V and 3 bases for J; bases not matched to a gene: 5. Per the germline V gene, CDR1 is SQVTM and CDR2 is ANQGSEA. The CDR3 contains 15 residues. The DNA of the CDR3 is TGCAGCGTTGTCCCCGGACAGGGGGACACCGGGGAGCTGTTTTTT. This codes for CSVVPGQGDTGELFF.

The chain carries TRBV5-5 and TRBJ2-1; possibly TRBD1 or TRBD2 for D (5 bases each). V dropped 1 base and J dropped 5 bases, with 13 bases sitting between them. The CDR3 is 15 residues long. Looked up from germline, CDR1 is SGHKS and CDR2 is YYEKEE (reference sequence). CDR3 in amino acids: CASSLYAPGHNEQFF. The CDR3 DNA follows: TGTGCCAGCAGCTTGTACGCCCCGGGACACAATGAGCAGTTCTTC.

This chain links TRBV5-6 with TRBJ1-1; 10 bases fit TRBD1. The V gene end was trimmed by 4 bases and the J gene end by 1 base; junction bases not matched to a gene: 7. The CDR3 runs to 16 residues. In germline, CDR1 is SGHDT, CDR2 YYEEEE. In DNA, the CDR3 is TGTGCCAGCAGCCCGGACAGGGGGTATACGAACACTGAAGCTTTCTTT. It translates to CASSPDRGYTNTEAFF.